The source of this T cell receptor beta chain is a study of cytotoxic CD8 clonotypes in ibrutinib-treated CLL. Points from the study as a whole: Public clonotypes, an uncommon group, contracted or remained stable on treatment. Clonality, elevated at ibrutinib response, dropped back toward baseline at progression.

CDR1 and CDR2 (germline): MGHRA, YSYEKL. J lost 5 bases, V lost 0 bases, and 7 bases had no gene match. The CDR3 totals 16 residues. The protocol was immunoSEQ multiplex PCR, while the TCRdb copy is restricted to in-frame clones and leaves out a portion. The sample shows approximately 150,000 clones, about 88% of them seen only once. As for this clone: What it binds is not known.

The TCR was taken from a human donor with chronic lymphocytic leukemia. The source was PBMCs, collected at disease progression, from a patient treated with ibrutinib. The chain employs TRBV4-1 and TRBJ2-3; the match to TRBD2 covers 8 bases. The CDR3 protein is CASSQDVAGKVDTQYF. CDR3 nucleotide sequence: TGCGCCAGCAGCCAAGATGTAGCGGGAAAGGTAGATACGCAGTATTTT.